The clone carrying this T cell receptor beta chain was counted at least ten times. Its antigen remains unknown. The source of the sample is a study of regulatory T cells in long-lasting Graves disease. Building the TCR beta libraries relied on iRepertoire HTBI primers, and CDR3 regions underwent Arm-PCR. TCRdb re-derived calls from the multiplex PCR reads in MiXCR, one entry per CDR3 protein. The sample includes 520,000 or so distinct CDR3 sequences, approximately 12% of them seen just once. Germline V gene lookup returns CDR1 SQVTM and CDR2 ANQGSEA. The CDR3 runs to 12 residues. Losses at the gene ends were 5 bases for V and 8 bases for J; bases not matched to a gene: 5. Study-level findings and limits: More public clonotypes were shared by persistent patients (around 2,600) than by new patients (about 970).

Time point indicated: newly diagnosed GD, antithyroid drugs for less than 3 months. From RNA extracted from PBMCs, the TCR library was made. The data also belong to a second study, concerning T cells in Graves' hyperthyroidism and ophthalmopathy. That paper notes: Prediction of ophthalmopathy progression came a median roughly 6.7 months pre-onset.

The V call is TRBV29-1, the J call TRBJ1-4; TRBD1 matches 7 bases. The material was peripheral blood mononuclear cells (PBMCs), obtained at new diagnosis, from a patient treated with antithyroid drugs. The sequence was collected from a woman aged 25 to 39 with Graves disease. DNA for the CDR3: TGCAGCGTTTGGGCAGGGGGAGAAAAACTGTTTTTT. Protein sequence: CSVWAGGEKLFF.